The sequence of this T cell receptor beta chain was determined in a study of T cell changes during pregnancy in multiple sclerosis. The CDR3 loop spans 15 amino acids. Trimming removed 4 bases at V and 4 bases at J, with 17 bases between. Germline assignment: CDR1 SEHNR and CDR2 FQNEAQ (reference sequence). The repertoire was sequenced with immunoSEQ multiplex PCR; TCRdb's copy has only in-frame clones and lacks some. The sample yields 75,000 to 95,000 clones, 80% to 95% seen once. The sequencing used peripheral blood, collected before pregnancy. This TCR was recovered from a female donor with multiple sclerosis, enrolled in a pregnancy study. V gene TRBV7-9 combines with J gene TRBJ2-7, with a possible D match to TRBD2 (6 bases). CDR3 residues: CASSSTAGPQYEQYF. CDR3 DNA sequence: TGTGCCAGCAGCTCAACGGCGGGGCCCCAATACGAGCAGTACTTC.